These 2 T cell receptor beta chains were all obtained from the same sample, sequenced in a study of blood T cell repertoires in COVID-19. Some clones are missing from TCRdb's copy, which holds only in-frame ones; the method was immunoSEQ multiplex PCR. The sample holds about 71,000 clones, 90% seen once. Sequencing was performed on peripheral blood. All receptors derive from a woman between 18 and 29 years old with acute or convalescent COVID-19.

This clone was counted once. The chain recombines TRBV5-5 with TRBJ1-4; D gene uncertain. The CDR3 has 15 residues. CDR1 and CDR2 (germline): SGHKS, YYEKEE (reference sequence). Trimming removed 3 bases at V and 0 bases at J, with 9 bases between. The CDR3: CASSSELATNEKLFF. The CDR3 DNA reads as TGTGCCAGCAGCTCCGAGCTTGCAACTAATGAAAAACTGTTTTTT.

The chain is built from TRBV3-1 (or the pseudogene TRBV3-2) and TRBJ2-7; 7 bases line up with TRBD2. This CDR3 spans 15 amino acids. From germline, CDR1 is LGHDT and CDR2 YNNKEL (reference sequence). After removal of 1 base from V and 1 base from J, the junction contained 4 bases not matched to a gene. The CDR3 nucleotides read TGTGCCAGCAGCCAAGCGGCGGGGGAATCCTACGAGCAGTACTTC. It is translated as CASSQAAGESYEQYF.